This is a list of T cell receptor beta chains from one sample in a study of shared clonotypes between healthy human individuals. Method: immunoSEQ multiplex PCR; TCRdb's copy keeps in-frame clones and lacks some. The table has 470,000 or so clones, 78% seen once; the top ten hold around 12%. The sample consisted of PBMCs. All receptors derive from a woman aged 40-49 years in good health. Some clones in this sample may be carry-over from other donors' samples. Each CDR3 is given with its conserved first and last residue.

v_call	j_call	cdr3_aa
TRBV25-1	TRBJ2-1	CASSEFGGSNEQFF
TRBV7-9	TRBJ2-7	CASSTPARSEEQYF
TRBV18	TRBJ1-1	CASSPEALGWNTEAFF
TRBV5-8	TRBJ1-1	CASSLAISFKRNTEAFF
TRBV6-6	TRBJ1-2	CASSWDGNYGYTF
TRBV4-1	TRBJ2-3	CASSQTPPTSGRTDTQYF
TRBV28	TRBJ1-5	CASSLTGPPNQPQHF
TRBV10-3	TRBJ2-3	CASGGHDTDTQYF
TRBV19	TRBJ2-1	CASSTLAHRADEQFF
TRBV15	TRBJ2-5	CATSRGGGQETQYF
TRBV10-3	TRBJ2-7	CAIKGSGDSYEQYF
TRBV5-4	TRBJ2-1	CASSGGTSVSYNEQFF
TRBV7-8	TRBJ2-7	CASSSKSSVRTEQYF
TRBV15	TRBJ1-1	CATSRESGWNTEAFF
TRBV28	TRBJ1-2	CASSFGGGRVSGYTF
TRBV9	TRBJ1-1	CASSVGGPKGTEAFF